These 21 T cell receptor beta chains share one sample of origin, sequenced in a study of chemoradiotherapy in HPV16-positive cancers. Libraries were prepared by immunoSEQ multiplex PCR; TCRdb keeps only in-frame clonotypes and omits some of them. There are about 68,000 clones in the sample; approximately 91% occur only once, and over 4% lies in the top ten. The input for sequencing was blood, taken from a patient who underwent chemoradiotherapy. These TCRs come from a human donor with HPV-associated anogenital cancer.

This chain uses TRBV2 with TRBJ2-7, with no clear D. The germline V gene encodes CDR1 SNHLY and CDR2 FYNNEI. The V and J ends lost 6 bases and 4 bases respectively, with 10 bases between them. The CDR3 has 12 residues. The CDR3 DNA sequence: TGTGCCAGCAGCGTATACGGATACGAGCAGTACTTC. The encoded protein is CASSVYGYEQYF. Combining the CDR3 with reference TRBV2 and TRBJ2-7 gives the whole variable domain EPEVTQTPSHQVTQMGQEVILRCVPISNHLYFYWYRQILGQKVEFLVSFYNNEISEKSEIFDDQFSVERPDGSNFTLKIRSTKLEDSAMYFCASSVYGYEQYFGPGTRLTVT.

J is TRBJ1-1 and V is TRBV6-6; D perhaps matches TRBD1 (5 bases). Trimming took 0 bases from V and 5 from J, leaving 10 bases between them. The germline V gene has CDR1 MNHNY and CDR2 SVGAGI (reference sequence). There are 14 residues in the CDR3. DNA of the CDR3: TGTGCCAGCAGTTACTCTGCGGGGGGGACTGAAGCTTTCTTT. Its translation: CASSYSAGGTEAFF.

The V and J genes are TRBV20-1 and TRBJ1-1; D is undetermined. Trimming took off 0 bases at V and 7 bases at J, with 6 bases between the two ends. Looked up from germline, CDR1 is DFQATT and CDR2 is SNEGSKA (reference sequence). The CDR3 is made up of 11 amino acids. In nucleotides, the CDR3 is TGCAGTGCTAGAGATGTGATTGAAGCTTTCTTT. It yields the protein CSARDVIEAFF.

In its sample, this clone was seen a few times. The chain joins TRBV2 to TRBJ1-2; 10 bases are shared with TRBD1. This CDR3 region has 15 residues. The germline V gene has CDR1 SNHLY and CDR2 FYNNEI. Unmatched junction bases numbered 5, after V lost 6 bases and J lost 1 base. CDR3 sequence (DNA): TGTGCCAGCAGCCAGGACAGGGGGTTTAACTATGGCTACACCTTC. It is translated as CASSQDRGFNYGYTF.

The chain combines TRBV2 with TRBJ2-3; a possible D gene is TRBD2 (5 bases). Germline CDR1 SNHLY, CDR2 FYNNEI. The CDR3 extends over 13 amino acids. Trimming took 1 base from V and 6 from J, leaving 8 bases between them. CDR3 nucleotide sequence: TGTGCCAGCAGTGAAGTCGGGGAGGATACGCAGTATTTT. Translating gives CASSEVGEDTQYF.

The genes are TRBV11-2 and TRBJ2-5; 7 bases match TRBD1. Germline V gene lookup returns CDR1 SGHAT and CDR2 FQNNGV. V lost 5 bases to trimming and J lost 2 bases; unmatched junction nucleotides: 11. The CDR3 is made up of 16 amino acids. The CDR3 nucleotides are TGTGCCAGCAGCCCCCGCCCCGGGACAGATCAAGAGACCCAGTACTTC. Translation gives CASSPRPGTDQETQYF.

Only one count was recorded for this clone. The V gene is TRBV7-9, the J gene TRBJ2-3, with D possibly being TRBD1 or TRBD2 (7 bases each). There are 15 residues in the CDR3. V dropped 5 bases and J dropped 7 bases, with 19 bases sitting between them. Looked up from germline, CDR1 is SEHNR and CDR2 is FQNEAQ (reference sequence). The CDR3 is CASSPGRGGPNTQYF. For the CDR3, the DNA is TGTGCCAGCAGCCCTGGCAGGGGGGGCCCAAATACGCAGTATTTT.

This rearrangement joins TRBV5-1 to TRBJ1-1, with a weak D call TRBD1 (5 bases). Per germline, CDR1 SGHRS and CDR2 YFSETQ. The CDR3 is 16 residues long. Trimming took 0 bases from V and 3 from J, leaving 15 bases between them. CDR3 DNA sequence: TGCGCCAGCAGCTTGGACCAACCCAGGGCAGACACTGAAGCTTTCTTT. Translated, it gives CASSLDQPRADTEAFF.

The chain uses TRBV7-9 and TRBJ2-7; TRBD1 is a possible D gene (6 bases). The ends were cut back, 7 bases at V and 1 base at J, with 14 bases in the middle. This CDR3 has 14 residues. Germline CDR1 and CDR2: SEHNR and FQNEAQ (reference sequence). Written as DNA, the CDR3 is TGTGCCAGCACCTCACTCCAGGGGTCCTACGAGCAGTACTTC. Translating it yields CASTSLQGSYEQYF. The variable domain in full, completed from reference TRBV7-9 and TRBJ2-7, reads DTGVSQNPRHKITKRGQNVTFRCDPISEHNRLYWYRQTLGQGPEFLTYFQNEAQLEKSRLLSDRFSAERPKGSFSTLEIQRTEQGDSAMYLCASTSLQGSYEQYFGPGTRLTVT.

CDR3 coding DNA: TGTGCCAGTAGCGGGGGGACAGGGAGGGAGACCCAGTACTTC. Its protein is CASSGGTGRETQYF. V usage is TRBV19 and J usage is TRBJ2-5, with 9 bases identical to TRBD1. The V segment lost 6 bases and the J segment 5 bases; nucleotides outside the gene matches: 7. The CDR3 sequence is 14 residues long. Germline V CDR1 and CDR2: LNHDA, SQIVND (reference sequence).

Only one count was recorded for this clone. The V and J genes are TRBV14 and TRBJ2-7; tentatively, D is TRBD1 or TRBD2 (6 bases each). The CDR3 consists of 15 residues. V shed 4 bases and J shed 3 bases, with 16 bases lying between them. Germline loops: CDR1 SGHDN, CDR2 FVKESK. The CDR3 loop reads CASSPATGTGYEQYF. DNA for the CDR3: TGTGCCAGCAGCCCCGCAACAGGGACTGGCTACGAGCAGTACTTC. Combining the CDR3 with reference TRBV14 and TRBJ2-7 gives the whole variable domain EAGVTQFPSHSVIEKGQTVTLRCDPISGHDNLYWYRRVMGKEIKFLLHFVKESKQDESGMPNNRFLAERTGGTYSTLKVQPAELEDSGVYFCASSPATGTGYEQYFGPGTRLTVT.

The chain combines TRBV7-2 with TRBJ1-4, with 7 bases matching TRBD1. V shed 5 bases and J 6 bases; nucleotides not matched to a gene: 9. This CDR3 comprises 15 residues. Germline CDR1 reads SGHTA; CDR2 reads FQGNSA. The CDR3 nucleotides are TGTGCCAGCAGCCCCAGGGGGGGTAAGGATGAAAAACTGTTTTTT. As protein: CASSPRGGKDEKLFF.

J is TRBJ1-3 and V is TRBV5-1, with D maybe TRBD1 (6 bases). Germline assignment: CDR1 SGHRS and CDR2 YFSETQ. V was pared by 1 base and J by 4 bases, with 15 bases between. This CDR3 has 16 residues. The chain's CDR3 is CASSLHLQGSGNTIYF. The CDR3 nucleotides read TGCGCCAGCAGCTTGCATCTACAGGGCTCCGGAAACACCATATATTTT.

The table lists this clone with a count of one. The chain recombines TRBV18 with TRBJ1-6; a possible D gene is TRBD1 (5 bases). V was cut by 3 bases and J by 10 bases, with 10 bases left in between. CDR1 and CDR2 from the germline V gene are KGHSH and LQKENI. The CDR3 has 13 amino acids. The CDR3 spells CASSPTGDSPLHF. For the CDR3, the DNA is TGTGCCAGCTCACCTACAGGAGACTCACCCCTCCACTTT.

The V call is TRBV19, the J call TRBJ1-2; D may be TRBD1 (5 bases). CDR3 length equals 12 residues. The germline V gene encodes CDR1 LNHDA and CDR2 SQIVND (reference sequence). Trimming cost V 5 bases and J 5 bases, with 9 bases left between them. The CDR3 DNA reads as TGTGCCAGTAGTGGGGGGATGTATGGCTACACCTTC. Translating gives CASSGGMYGYTF. Looking up the rest from reference TRBV19 and TRBJ1-2 gives the full variable domain: DGGITQSPKYLFRKEGQNVTLSCEQNLNHDAMYWYRQDPGQGLRLIYYSQIVNDFQKGDIAEGYSVSREKKESFPLTVTSAQKNPTAFYLCASSGGMYGYTFGSGTRLTVV.

The chain links TRBV19 to TRBJ1-4, with D tentatively TRBD1 (5 bases). The ends were cut back, 4 bases at V and 0 bases at J, with 9 bases in the middle. Germline V gives CDR1 LNHDA, CDR2 SQIVND (reference sequence). The CDR3 consists of 15 residues. The CDR3 loop reads CASSTQGATNEKLFF. In DNA form, the CDR3 reads TGTGCCAGTAGTACTCAGGGAGCAACTAATGAAAAACTGTTTTTT.

This clone was seen a handful of times. J is TRBJ1-5 and V is TRBV4-1; D gene uncertain. The germline V gene has CDR1 MGHRA and CDR2 YSYEKL. Trimming left V 1 base short and J 5 bases short, with 6 bases between. This CDR3 is built from 13 residues. The CDR3 nucleotides are TGCGCCAGCAGCCAAGGGCAGTATCAGCCCCAGCATTTT. Its protein product is CASSQGQYQPQHF.

The chain employs TRBV29-1 and TRBJ2-3; D is ambiguous. Germline lookup yields CDR1 SQVTM and CDR2 ANQGSEA. The CDR3 totals 12 residues. Trimming took 0 bases from V and 5 from J, leaving 6 bases between them. CDR3 in amino acids: CSVEDKGDTQYF. The CDR3 bases are TGCAGCGTTGAAGATAAGGGAGATACGCAGTATTTT.

The chain links TRBV6-1 to TRBJ1-1, with D unresolved. The CDR3 covers 13 residues. V was pared by 6 bases and J by 1 base, with 9 bases between. CDR1 and CDR2 (germline): MNHNS, SASEGT. The CDR3 here is CASRLYGNTEAFF. The CDR3 region has the DNA TGTGCCAGCAGGTTGTATGGGAACACTGAAGCTTTCTTT.

CDR3 sequence reads: CASSLIGTGELFF. In DNA form, the CDR3 reads TGTGCCAGCAGTTTAATTGGGACCGGGGAGCTGTTTTTT. The chain links TRBV27 to TRBJ2-2; D is uncertain. The CDR3 runs 13 residues. Trimming left V 2 bases short and J 5 bases short, with 6 bases between. Germline lookup yields CDR1 MNHEY and CDR2 SMNVEV (reference sequence).

The CDR3 loop reads CASRQNWKVLYNSPLHF. CDR3 nucleotide sequence: TGTGCCAGCAGACAAAATTGGAAAGTCCTCTATAATTCACCCCTCCACTTT. The rearrangement uses TRBV7-2 and TRBJ1-6; D uncertain. The CDR3 consists of 17 residues. Trimming cost V 6 bases and J 3 bases, with 18 bases left between them. Germline V lookup: CDR1 SGHTA, CDR2 FQGNSA.